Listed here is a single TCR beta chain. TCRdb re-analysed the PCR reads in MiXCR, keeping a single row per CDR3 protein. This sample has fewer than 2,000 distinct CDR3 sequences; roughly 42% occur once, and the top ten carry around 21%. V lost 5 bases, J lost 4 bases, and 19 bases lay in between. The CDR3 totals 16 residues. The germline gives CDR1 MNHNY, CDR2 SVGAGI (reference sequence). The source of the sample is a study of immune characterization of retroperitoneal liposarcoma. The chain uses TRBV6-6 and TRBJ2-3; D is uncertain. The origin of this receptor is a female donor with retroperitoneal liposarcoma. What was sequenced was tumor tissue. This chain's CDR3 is CASSLRLVRIADTQYF. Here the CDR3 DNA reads TGTGCCAGCAGTCTACGACTGGTCAGGATCGCAGATACGCAGTATTTT.